Below, 14 T cell receptor beta chains from the same sample are listed, as sequenced in a study of T cells in Graves' hyperthyroidism and ophthalmopathy. It was RNA transcripts that yielded the amplified TCR beta CDR3 regions. With the HTBI primer set, the TCR CDR3 went through a first round of RT-PCR. One entry per CDR3 protein results from TCRdb running MiXCR on the multiplex PCR reads. The top ten clones hold roughly 13% of a sample with hundreds of thousands of distinct CDR3 sequences, 14% to 15% of them seen once. The specimen was blood. Receptors were obtained from a young man with Graves' ophthalmopathy.

This clonotype was seen at least ten times. The chain couples TRBV7-3 to TRBJ2-5, with D possibly matching TRBD2 (6 bases). The CDR3 spans 13 residues. V dropped 5 bases and J dropped 3 bases, with 10 bases sitting between them. Germline CDR1 and CDR2: SGHTA and FQGTGA. The CDR3 sequence: CASSKDYKETQYF. The CDR3 DNA reads as TGTGCCAGCAGCAAGGACTACAAAGAGACCCAGTACTTC.

The chain employs TRBV7-8 and TRBJ2-2; a weak D match, TRBD1 (5 bases). V was cut by 5 bases and J by 4 bases, with 8 bases left in between. Per the germline V gene, CDR1 is SGHVS and CDR2 is FQNEAQ. This CDR3 has 13 residues. CDR3 loop: CASSPGITGELFF. CDR3 DNA sequence: TGTGCCAGCAGCCCAGGGATCACCGGGGAGCTGTTTTTT. Full variable domain (rest looked up from reference TRBV7-8 and TRBJ2-2): GAGVSQSPRYKVAKRGQDVALRCDPISGHVSLFWYQQALGQGPEFLTYFQNEAQLDKSGLPSDRFFAERPEGSVSTLKIQRTQQEDSAVYLCASSPGITGELFFGEGSRLTVL.

This clonotype was seen repeatedly, ten times or more. This chain links TRBV20-1 with TRBJ1-6; tentatively, D is TRBD1 (5 bases). CDR3 length: 15 amino acids. Trimming removed 1 base at V and 6 bases at J, with 13 bases between. CDR1 and CDR2 from the germline V gene are DFQATT and SNEGSKA (reference sequence). This CDR3 is CSARGVAGSNSPLHF. CDR3 DNA: TGCAGTGCTAGAGGTGTGGCAGGGAGTAATTCACCCCTCCACTTT.

This clonotype has a count of ten or more. The chain is built from TRBV30 and TRBJ1-5; 7 bases are a match to TRBD1. In germline, CDR1 is GTSNPN, CDR2 SVGIG (reference sequence). CDR3 length equals 15 residues. The V and J ends lost 4 bases and 4 bases, in that order; junction bases with no gene match: 10. The CDR3 DNA follows: TGTGCCTGGAACAGGGGAGGAGGTAGGAATCAGCCCCAGCATTTT. As protein: CAWNRGGGRNQPQHF.

This clonotype was observed at least ten times. V is TRBV6-1 and J is TRBJ1-1; a possible D gene is TRBD1 (6 bases). Between the trimmed V and J ends, which lost 7 bases and 2 bases, there was a span of 14 bases. The CDR3 has 14 amino acids. The germline CDR1 and CDR2 sequences are MNHNS and SASEGT. The CDR3 here is CASTPTGVNTEAFF. The CDR3 DNA is TGTGCCAGCACCCCGACAGGAGTAAACACTGAAGCTTTCTTT.

The count of this clonotype is one. The chain has TRBV9 and TRBJ1-1, with 7 bases aligning to TRBD1. This CDR3 is 14 amino acids long. The V gene's germline CDR1 is SGDLS and CDR2 YYNGEE. Trimming cost V 5 bases and J 4 bases; bases outside gene matches: 8. CDR3 protein: CASSPGGGVTEAFF. In DNA form, the CDR3 reads TGTGCCAGCAGTCCAGGGGGGGGGGTCACTGAAGCTTTCTTT. The full variable domain, with the rest looked up from reference TRBV9 and TRBJ1-1, is DSGVTQTPKHLITATGQRVTLRCSPRSGDLSVYWYQQSLDQGLQFLIQYYNGEERAKGNILERFSAQQFPDLHSELNLSSLELGDSALYFCASSPGGGVTEAFFGQGTRLTVV.

Ten or more counts support this clonotype. V usage is TRBV5-8 and J usage is TRBJ2-3, with 8 positions matching TRBD2. The V gene's germline CDR1 is SGHTS and CDR2 YDEGEE. The trim removed 1 base at V and 1 base at J, leaving 5 bases unmatched. The CDR3 has 16 amino acids. The CDR3 DNA follows: TGTGCCAGCAGCTTGCAGCGGGGGCTCGGCACAGATACGCAGTATTTT. Translating gives CASSLQRGLGTDTQYF.

This clonotype showed up many times. The rearrangement joins TRBV6-1 to TRBJ1-5, with D unresolved. CDR1 and CDR2 from the germline V gene are MNHNS and SASEGT. Between the trimmed V and J ends, which lost 9 bases and 5 bases, there was a span of 14 bases. CDR3 length equals 13 residues. CDR3 amino acids: CARGKSSDQPQHF. CDR3 DNA: TGTGCCAGGGGGAAAAGTTCAGATCAGCCCCAGCATTTT.

The chain links TRBV4-1 to TRBJ1-3, with TRBD1 identical over 9 bases. After removal of 5 bases from V and 2 bases from J, the junction contained 7 bases not matched to a gene. The germline V gene encodes CDR1 MGHRA and CDR2 YSYEKL. The CDR3 length is 16 residues. CDR3 amino acids: CASSRGQGSPGNTIYF. CDR3 bases: TGCGCCAGCAGCAGGGGACAGGGAAGCCCTGGAAACACCATATATTTT.

This clonotype has at least ten counts. Germline is not matched at one junction end, which may reflect a read error. The V call is TRBV5-1, the J call TRBJ2-2; D call uncertain. This CDR3 is 13 amino acids long. In germline, CDR1 is SGHRS, CDR2 YFSETQ. The CDR3 loop is CASSLVGTGELFF. CDR3 DNA sequence: TGTGCCAGCAGCTTAGTGGGCACCGGGGAGCTGTTTTTT.

This clonotype turned up a few times. The chain joins TRBV4-2 to TRBJ2-5; 9 nucleotides line up with TRBD2. Germline CDR1 LGHNA, CDR2 YNFKEQ. V was pared by 0 bases and J by 4 bases, with 6 bases of the junction left unmatched. The CDR3 covers 16 residues. CDR3 sequence (DNA): TGTGCCAGCAGCCAAGACACTGCGGGAGGGCGAGAGACCCAGTACTTC. Residues: CASSQDTAGGRETQYF.

The sample holds a few counts of this clonotype. A much larger clone differs by one base, so this may be a read error. The chain has TRBV9 and TRBJ2-5, with 9 bases lining up with TRBD2. V shed 0 bases, J shed 1 base, and the junction held 10 bases outside the gene matches. Per germline, CDR1 SGDLS and CDR2 YYNGEE. The CDR3 is 18 residues long. The CDR3 nucleotides read TGTGCCAGCAGCGTAGGTCTTGGGACTAGCAGAGCCCAAGAGACCCAGTACTTC. The encoded protein is CASSVGLGTSRAQETQYF.

With respect to this clonotype: This may arise from a read error, as a much more abundant clone is one base away. The rearrangement links TRBV10-3 to TRBJ1-4, with no clear D. Trimming took off 6 bases at V and 8 bases at J, with 13 bases between the two ends. In germline, CDR1 is ENHRY, CDR2 SYGVKD. The CDR3 consists of 13 residues. The CDR3 sequence: CAISDKADEKLFF. CDR3 DNA: TGTGCCATCAGCGACAAGGCTGACGAAAAACTGTTTTTT.

In its sample, this clonotype was seen many times. The chain joins TRBV11-2 to TRBJ2-5; TRBD2 matches 9 bases. CDR1 and CDR2 (germline): SGHAT, FQNNGV. V lost 1 base and J lost 4; bases outside the gene matches: 7. This CDR3 region has 16 residues. This CDR3 is CASSLVGSGSRETQYF. Here the CDR3 DNA reads TGTGCCAGCAGCTTAGTTGGTAGCGGGAGTCGAGAGACCCAGTACTTC.